This T cell receptor (beta chain) originates from a study of blood T cell repertoires in COVID-19. TCRdb keeps only in-frame clones here, not all; method: immunoSEQ multiplex PCR. Here the sample spans nearly 350,000 clones, around nine tenths being singletons. V was clipped by 0 bases and J by 1 base, with 4 bases between them. CDR1 and CDR2 (germline): SGHRS, YFSETQ. The CDR3 is 13 amino acids. The sequencing sample was made of peripheral blood. The chain links TRBV5-1 to TRBJ1-1; D not resolved. The origin of this receptor is a woman between 18 and 30 years old who had recovered from COVID-19. The CDR3: CASSLVRNTEAFF. CDR3 coding DNA: TGCGCCAGCAGCTTGGTGCGGAACACTGAAGCTTTCTTT.